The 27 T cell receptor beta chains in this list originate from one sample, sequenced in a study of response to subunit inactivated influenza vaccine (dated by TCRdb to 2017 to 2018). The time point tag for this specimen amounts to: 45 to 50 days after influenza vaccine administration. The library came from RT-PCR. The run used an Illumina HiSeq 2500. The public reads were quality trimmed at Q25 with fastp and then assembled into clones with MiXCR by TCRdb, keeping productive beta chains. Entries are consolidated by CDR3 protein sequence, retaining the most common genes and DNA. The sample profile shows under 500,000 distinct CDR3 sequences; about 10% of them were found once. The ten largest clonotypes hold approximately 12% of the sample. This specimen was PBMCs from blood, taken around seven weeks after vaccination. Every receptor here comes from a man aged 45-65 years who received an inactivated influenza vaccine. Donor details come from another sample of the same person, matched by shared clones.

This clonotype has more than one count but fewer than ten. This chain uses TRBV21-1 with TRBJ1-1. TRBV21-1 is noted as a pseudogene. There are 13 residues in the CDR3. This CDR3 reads CASSKALTAEAFF. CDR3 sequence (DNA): TGTGCCAGCAGCAAAGCGCTGACGGCTGAAGCTTTCTTT.

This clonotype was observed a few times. The CDR3: CASSFETGIGETQYF. CDR3 DNA sequence: TGCGCCAGCAGCTTCGAGACAGGGATTGGCGAGACCCAGTACTTC. V is TRBV5-1 and J is TRBJ2-5, with 7 bases identical to TRBD1. There are 15 residues in the CDR3. The trim removed 2 bases at V and 5 bases at J, leaving 9 bases unmatched. Germline CDR1 and CDR2: SGHRS and YFSETQ.

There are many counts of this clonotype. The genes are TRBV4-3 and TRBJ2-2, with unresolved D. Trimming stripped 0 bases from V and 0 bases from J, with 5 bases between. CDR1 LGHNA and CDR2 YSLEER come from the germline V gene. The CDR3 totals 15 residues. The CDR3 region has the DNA TGCGCCAGCAGCCAAGACCGACCGAACACCGGGGAGCTGTTTTTT. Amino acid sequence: CASSQDRPNTGELFF.

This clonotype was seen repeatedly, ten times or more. The CDR3 coding sequence is TGTGCCAGCAGTTTAACGAGGTCTTCTGAGACCCAGTACTTC. This codes for CASSLTRSSETQYF. The chain joins TRBV12-3 or TRBV12-4 to TRBJ2-5; D unresolved. This CDR3 contains 14 residues. Trimming took off 2 bases at V and 5 bases at J, with 12 bases between the two ends.

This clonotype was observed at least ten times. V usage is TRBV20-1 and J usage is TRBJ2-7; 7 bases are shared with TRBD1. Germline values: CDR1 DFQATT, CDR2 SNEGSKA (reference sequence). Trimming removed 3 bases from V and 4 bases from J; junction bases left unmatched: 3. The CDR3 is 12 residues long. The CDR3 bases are TGCAGTGCTAGGAGGGGGCCTTACGAGCAGTACTTC. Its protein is CSARRGPYEQYF.

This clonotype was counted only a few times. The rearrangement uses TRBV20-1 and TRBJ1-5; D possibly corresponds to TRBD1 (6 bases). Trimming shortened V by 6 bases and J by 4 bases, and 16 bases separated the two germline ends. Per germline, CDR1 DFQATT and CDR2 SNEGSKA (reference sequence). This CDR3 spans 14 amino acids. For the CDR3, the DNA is TGCAGTGCCGTGGACCCCAGGGGAAATCAGCCCCAGCATTTT. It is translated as CSAVDPRGNQPQHF.

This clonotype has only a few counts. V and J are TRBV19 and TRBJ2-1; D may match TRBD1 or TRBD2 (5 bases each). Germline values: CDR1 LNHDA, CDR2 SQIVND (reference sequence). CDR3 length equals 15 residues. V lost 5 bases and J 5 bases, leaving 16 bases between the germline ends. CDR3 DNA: TGTGCCAGTAGTCCTCGACCGGGACCCAACAATGAGCAGTTCTTC. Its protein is CASSPRPGPNNEQFF.

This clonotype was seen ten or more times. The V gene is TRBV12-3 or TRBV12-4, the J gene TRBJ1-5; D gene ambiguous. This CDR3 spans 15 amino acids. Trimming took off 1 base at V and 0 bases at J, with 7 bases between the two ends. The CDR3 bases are TGTGCCAGCAGTTTAGGGGCGTATAGCAATCAGCCCCAGCATTTT. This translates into CASSLGAYSNQPQHF.

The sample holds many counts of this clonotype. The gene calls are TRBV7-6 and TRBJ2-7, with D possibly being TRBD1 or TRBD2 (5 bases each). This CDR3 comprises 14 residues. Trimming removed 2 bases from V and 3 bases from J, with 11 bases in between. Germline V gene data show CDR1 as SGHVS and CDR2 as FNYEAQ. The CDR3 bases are TGTGCCAGCAGCTTACCGGGACGGTACTACGAGCAGTACTTC. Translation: CASSLPGRYYEQYF.

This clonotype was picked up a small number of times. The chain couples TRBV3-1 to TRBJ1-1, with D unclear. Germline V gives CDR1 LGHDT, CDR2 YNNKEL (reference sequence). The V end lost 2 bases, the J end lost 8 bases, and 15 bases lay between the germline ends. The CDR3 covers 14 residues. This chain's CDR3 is CASSQQAIRGEAFF. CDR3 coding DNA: TGTGCCAGCAGCCAACAGGCCATTAGAGGAGAAGCTTTCTTT.

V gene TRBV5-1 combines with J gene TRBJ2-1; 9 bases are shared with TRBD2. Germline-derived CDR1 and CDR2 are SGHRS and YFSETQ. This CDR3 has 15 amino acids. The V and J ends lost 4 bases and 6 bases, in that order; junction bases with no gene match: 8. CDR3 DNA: TGCGCCAGCAGCCCAATCCGGACTAGCGCCAATGAGCAGTTCTTC. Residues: CASSPIRTSANEQFF.

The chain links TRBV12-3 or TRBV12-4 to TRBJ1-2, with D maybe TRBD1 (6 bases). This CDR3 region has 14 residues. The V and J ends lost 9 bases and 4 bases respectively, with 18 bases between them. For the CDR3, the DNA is TGTGCCAGAAGTCTCAGGGGCAGGAGCTATGGCTACACCTTC. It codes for CARSLRGRSYGYTF.

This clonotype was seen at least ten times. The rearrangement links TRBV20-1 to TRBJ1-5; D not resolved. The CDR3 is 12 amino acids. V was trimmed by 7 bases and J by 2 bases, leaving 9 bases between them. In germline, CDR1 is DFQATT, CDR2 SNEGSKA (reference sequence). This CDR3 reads CSVGRRNQPQHF. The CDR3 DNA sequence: TGCAGTGTCGGACGGCGCAATCAGCCCCAGCATTTT.

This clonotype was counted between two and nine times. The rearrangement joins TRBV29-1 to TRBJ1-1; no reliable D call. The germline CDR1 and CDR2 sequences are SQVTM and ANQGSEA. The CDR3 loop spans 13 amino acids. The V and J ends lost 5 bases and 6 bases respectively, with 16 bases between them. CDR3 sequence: CSVSLHLRAEAFF. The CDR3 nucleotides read TGCAGCGTTTCTCTCCACCTTCGGGCTGAAGCTTTCTTT.

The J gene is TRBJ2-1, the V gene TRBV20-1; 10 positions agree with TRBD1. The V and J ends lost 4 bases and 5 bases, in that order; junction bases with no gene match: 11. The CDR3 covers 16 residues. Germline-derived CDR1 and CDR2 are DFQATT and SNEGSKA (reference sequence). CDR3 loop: CSATPISGTGDNEQFF. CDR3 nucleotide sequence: TGCAGTGCTACTCCCATTAGCGGGACAGGGGACAATGAGCAGTTCTTC.

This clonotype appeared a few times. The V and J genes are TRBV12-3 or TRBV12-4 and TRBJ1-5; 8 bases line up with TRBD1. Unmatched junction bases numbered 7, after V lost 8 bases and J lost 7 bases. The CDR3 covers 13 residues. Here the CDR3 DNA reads TGTGCCAGCGCAACAGGGGGGGGGCAGCCCCAGCATTTT. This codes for CASATGGGQPQHF.

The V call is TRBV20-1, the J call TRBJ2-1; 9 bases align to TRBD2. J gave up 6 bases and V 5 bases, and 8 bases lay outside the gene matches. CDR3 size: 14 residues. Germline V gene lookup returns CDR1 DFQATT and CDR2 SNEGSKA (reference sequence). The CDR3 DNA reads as TGCAGTGCTTTTAGCGGGAGTCGGGGCAATGAGCAGTTCTTC. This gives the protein CSAFSGSRGNEQFF.

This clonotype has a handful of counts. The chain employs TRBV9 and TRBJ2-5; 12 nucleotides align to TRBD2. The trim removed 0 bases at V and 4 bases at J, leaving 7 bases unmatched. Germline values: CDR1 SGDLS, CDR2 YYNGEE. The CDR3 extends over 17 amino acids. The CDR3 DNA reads TGTGCCAGCAGCGTAGATCTAGCGGGAGGGTGGGGAGAGACCCAGTACTTC. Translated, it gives CASSVDLAGGWGETQYF.

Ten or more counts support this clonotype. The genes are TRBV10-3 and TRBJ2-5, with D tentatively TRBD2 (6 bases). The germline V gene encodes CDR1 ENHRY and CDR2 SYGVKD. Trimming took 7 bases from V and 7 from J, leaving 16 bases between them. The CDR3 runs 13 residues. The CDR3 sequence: CAITGDPQVTQYF. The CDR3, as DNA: TGTGCCATCACGGGGGACCCCCAGGTGACCCAGTACTTC.

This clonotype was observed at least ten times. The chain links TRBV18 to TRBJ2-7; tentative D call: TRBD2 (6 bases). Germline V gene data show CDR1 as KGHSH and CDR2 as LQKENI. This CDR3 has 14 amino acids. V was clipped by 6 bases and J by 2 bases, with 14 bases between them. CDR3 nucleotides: TGTGCCAGCTCGCCGGGACGGGGGACCTACGAGCAGTACTTC. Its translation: CASSPGRGTYEQYF. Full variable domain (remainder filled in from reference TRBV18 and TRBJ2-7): NAGVMQNPRHLVRRRGQEARLRCSPMKGHSHVYWYRQLPEEGLKFMVYLQKENIIDESGMPKERFSAEFPKEGPSILRIQQVVRGDSAAYFCASSPGRGTYEQYFGPGTRLTVT.

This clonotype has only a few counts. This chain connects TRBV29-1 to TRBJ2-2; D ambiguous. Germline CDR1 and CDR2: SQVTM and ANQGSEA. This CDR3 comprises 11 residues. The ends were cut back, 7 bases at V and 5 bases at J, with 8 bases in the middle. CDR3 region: CSAGTTGELFF. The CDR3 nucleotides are TGCAGCGCGGGCACGACCGGGGAGCTGTTTTTT.

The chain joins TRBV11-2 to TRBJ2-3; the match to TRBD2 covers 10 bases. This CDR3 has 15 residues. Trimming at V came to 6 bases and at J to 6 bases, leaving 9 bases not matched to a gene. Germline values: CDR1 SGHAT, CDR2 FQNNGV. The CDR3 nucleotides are TGTGCCAGCAGTTTGGCTAGCGGGGGCCCGGATACGCAGTATTTT. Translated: CASSLASGGPDTQYF.

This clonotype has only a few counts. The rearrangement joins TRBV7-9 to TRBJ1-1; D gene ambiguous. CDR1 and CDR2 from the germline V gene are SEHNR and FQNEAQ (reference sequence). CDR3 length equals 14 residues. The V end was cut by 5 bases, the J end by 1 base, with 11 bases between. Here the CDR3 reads CASSTKDGNTEAFF. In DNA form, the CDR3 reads TGTGCCAGCAGCACAAAGGACGGGAACACTGAAGCTTTCTTT. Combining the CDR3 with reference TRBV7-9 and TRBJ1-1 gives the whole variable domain DTGVSQNPRHKITKRGQNVTFRCDPISEHNRLYWYRQTLGQGPEFLTYFQNEAQLEKSRLLSDRFSAERPKGSFSTLEIQRTEQGDSAMYLCASSTKDGNTEAFFGQGTRLTVV.

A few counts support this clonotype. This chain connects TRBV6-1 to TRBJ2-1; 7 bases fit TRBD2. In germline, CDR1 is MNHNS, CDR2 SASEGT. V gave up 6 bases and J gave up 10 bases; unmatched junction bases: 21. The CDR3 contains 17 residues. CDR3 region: CASRTMGLPHPRFEQFF. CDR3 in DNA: TGTGCCAGCAGGACGATGGGACTACCTCATCCCCGGTTCGAGCAGTTCTTC.

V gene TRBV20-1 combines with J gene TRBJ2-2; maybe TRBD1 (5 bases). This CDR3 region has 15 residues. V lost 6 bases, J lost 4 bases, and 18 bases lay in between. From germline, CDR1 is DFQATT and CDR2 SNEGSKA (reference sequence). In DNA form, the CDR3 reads TGCAGTGCCAGGGCCTCCCGTAGCAGCACCGGGGAGCTGTTTTTT. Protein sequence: CSARASRSSTGELFF.

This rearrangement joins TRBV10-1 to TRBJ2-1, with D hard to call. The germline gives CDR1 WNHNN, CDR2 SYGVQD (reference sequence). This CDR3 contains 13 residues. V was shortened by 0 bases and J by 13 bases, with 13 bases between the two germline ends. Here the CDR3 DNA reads TGCGCCAGCAGTGAGTCCTCTACTTATTCACAGTTCTTC. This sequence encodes CASSESSTYSQFF.

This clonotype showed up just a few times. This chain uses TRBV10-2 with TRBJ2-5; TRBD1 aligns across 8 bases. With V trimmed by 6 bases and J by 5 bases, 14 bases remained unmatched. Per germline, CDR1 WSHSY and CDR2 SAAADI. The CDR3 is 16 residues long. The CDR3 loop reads CASSLNFRGRMETQYF. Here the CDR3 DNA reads TGCGCCAGCAGCTTAAATTTCAGGGGGCGGATGGAGACCCAGTACTTC.